These 20 T cell receptor beta chains were sequenced from one sample in a study of CD8 T cells in Susac syndrome. Reverse transcription of about 0.5 to 1 ug RNA used random hexamers. Using its own MiXCR run on the immunoSEQ multiplex PCR reads, TCRdb lists one record per CDR3 protein. The sample contains approximately 160,000 distinct CDR3 sequences, under 95% of which appear only once. Sequencing input: CD4+ T cells from PBMCs. The source of these receptors is a human donor in good health.

The V gene is TRBV29-1, the J gene TRBJ2-2; 8 nucleotides agree with TRBD1. CDR3 length: 13 residues. The junction had 4 bases not matched to a gene; V was cut back by 5 bases and J by 5 bases. Looked up from germline, CDR1 is SQVTM and CDR2 is ANQGSEA. The CDR3 bases are TGCAGCGTTAGGACAGGGTGGACCGGGGAGCTGTTTTTT. It yields the protein CSVRTGWTGELFF.

V and J are TRBV2 and TRBJ2-7, with 12 bases that match TRBD2. The CDR3 has 17 residues. J lost 2 bases, V lost 5 bases, and 10 bases had no gene match. Germline CDR1 reads SNHLY; CDR2 reads FYNNEI. CDR3 protein: CASSPSGGASFPYEQYF. The CDR3 DNA sequence: TGTGCCAGCAGTCCTAGCGGGGGGGCCTCCTTCCCCTACGAGCAGTACTTC.

The gene calls are TRBV3-1 and TRBJ2-7; tentatively, D is TRBD2 (7 bases). Trimming removed 4 bases from V and 4 bases from J, with 20 bases in between. The germline V gene encodes CDR1 LGHDT and CDR2 YNNKEL (reference sequence). The CDR3 length is 16 residues. CDR3 DNA sequence: TGTGCCAGCAGCCTCTCGGGGGGCGGGAGAAATTACGAGCAGTACTTC. It translates to CASSLSGGGRNYEQYF.

V gene TRBV5-6 combines with J gene TRBJ1-1; 7 positions agree with TRBD1. The germline V gene has CDR1 SGHDT and CDR2 YYEEEE. Trimming took 6 bases from V and 4 from J; bases not matched to a gene: 21. The CDR3 has 18 residues. The CDR3 reads CASTTGQSVFFRATEAFF. The CDR3 nucleotides are TGTGCCAGCACCACGGGACAGAGCGTTTTCTTTAGGGCCACTGAAGCTTTCTTT.

There are a few counts of this clonotype. CDR3 residues: CAFSRDYNEQFF. The CDR3 nucleotides are TGTGCCTTTTCACGGGACTACAATGAGCAGTTCTTC. This sequence joins TRBV30 and TRBJ2-1; maybe TRBD2 (5 bases). CDR3 length: 12 amino acids. Trimming cost V 7 bases and J 3 bases, with 10 bases left between them. In germline, CDR1 is GTSNPN, CDR2 SVGIG (reference sequence).

The chain employs TRBV5-1 and TRBJ2-2; D unresolved. The CDR3 contains 17 residues. Trimming left V 0 bases short and J 2 bases short, with 14 bases between. CDR1 is SGHRS, CDR2 YFSETQ, per germline. The CDR3 region is CASSLAAMGTNTGELFF. The CDR3 DNA reads as TGCGCCAGCAGCTTGGCGGCCATGGGCACTAACACCGGGGAGCTGTTTTTT.

This chain uses TRBV6-5 with TRBJ2-6, with unresolved D. The CDR3 totals 13 residues. Trimming removed 8 bases at V and 2 bases at J, with 7 bases between. The germline CDR1 and CDR2 sequences are MNHEY and SVGAGI. The CDR3 sequence: CASSKPGANVLTF. The DNA of the CDR3 is TGTGCCAGCTCAAAACCTGGGGCCAACGTCCTGACTTTC.

This chain links TRBV7-9 with TRBJ2-2, with a weak D call TRBD2 (5 bases). The V gene lost 0 bases and the J gene lost 10 bases, with 6 bases spanning the gap. CDR1 and CDR2 (germline): SEHNR, FQNEAQ (reference sequence). This CDR3 is 12 amino acids long. The CDR3 DNA reads as TGTGCCAGCAGCTTAGCGGGAGCGGAGCTGTTTTTT. It yields the protein CASSLAGAELFF.

With respect to this clonotype: It is unclear where the CDR3 begins or ends on the DNA, so no DNA is shown, and the CDR3 is as TCRdb lists it. The chain has TRBV7-3 and TRBJ2-2; the D call of TRBD1 is as the table states it, not checked on the DNA. The length of the CDR3 is 20 amino acids, counting both ends. Per the germline V gene, CDR1 is SGHTA and CDR2 is FQGTGA. CDR3 region: CASSLTTTIPGHLEPGSCFF.

The chain combines TRBV2 with TRBJ2-5, with 7 bases fitting TRBD2. The length of the CDR3 is 14 residues. The J segment lost 2 bases and the V segment lost 6 bases, leaving 6 bases of the junction unmatched. CDR1 and CDR2 (germline): SNHLY, FYNNEI. In DNA, the CDR3 is TGTGCCAGCAGACGACTAGCTGAACAAGAGACCCAGTACTTC. Amino acids: CASRRLAEQETQYF.

The chain joins TRBV30 to TRBJ2-7; no reliable D call. CDR3 length: 14 amino acids. From germline, CDR1 is GTSNPN and CDR2 SVGIG (reference sequence). The V and J ends lost 2 bases and 1 base respectively, with 12 bases between them. CDR3 residues: CAWSRRLLSYEQYF. In nucleotides, the CDR3 is TGTGCCTGGAGTAGACGGCTCTTATCCTACGAGCAGTACTTC. The whole variable domain, filled in from reference TRBV30 and TRBJ2-7, reads SQTIHQWPATLVQPVGSPLSLECTVEGTSNPNLYWYRQAAGRGLQLLFYSVGIGQISSEVPQNLSASRPQDRQFILSSKKLLLSDSGFYLCAWSRRLLSYEQYFGPGTRLTVT.

The genes are TRBV18 and TRBJ2-5; no reliable D call. CDR1 and CDR2 from the germline V gene are KGHSH and LQKENI. Between the trimmed V and J ends, which lost 6 bases and 1 base, there was a span of 18 bases. The CDR3 is 16 residues long. DNA for the CDR3: TGTGCCAGCTCTTTCGCAGTCCAGGCTTCCCAAGAGACCCAGTACTTC. Translation gives CASSFAVQASQETQYF.

This clonotype was found once. One end of the junction fails to match germline, which may point to a read error. V and J are TRBV3-1 and TRBJ1-1; possible D gene TRBD1, 5 bases. The CDR3 consists of 17 residues. Germline V gene data show CDR1 as LGHDT and CDR2 as YNNKEL (reference sequence). CDR3 sequence (DNA): TGTGCCAGCAGCCAAGAGGGGCACGGACGATCGAACACTGAAGTTTTCTTT. It specifies CASSQEGHGRSNTEVFF.

The V call is TRBV12-3 or TRBV12-4, the J call TRBJ2-7, with D possibly TRBD1 on 6 matching bases. The CDR3 has 15 residues. V gave up 3 bases and J gave up 4 bases, with 16 bases separating them. Here the CDR3 DNA reads TGTGCCAGCAGTTTGAGGGCAGGGGAACAATACGAGCAGTACTTC. Amino acids: CASSLRAGEQYEQYF.

The chain combines TRBV6-2 or TRBV6-3 with TRBJ2-5; a possible D gene is TRBD2 (7 bases). This CDR3 spans 15 amino acids. In germline, CDR1 is MNHEY, CDR2 SVGEGT. The V end was cut by 6 bases, the J end by 5 bases, with 19 bases between. The CDR3 spells CASSLQGGGRETQYF. The CDR3 coding sequence is TGTGCCAGCAGCCTCCAAGGGGGGGGCCGGGAGACCCAGTACTTC.

The J gene is TRBJ2-5, the V gene TRBV5-1; D uncertain. V was clipped by 5 bases and J by 2 bases, with 10 bases between them. Germline V lookup: CDR1 SGHRS, CDR2 YFSETQ. This CDR3 is 13 amino acids long. The CDR3 reads CASSRPGQETQYF. CDR3 sequence (DNA): TGCGCCAGCAGTCGCCCAGGACAAGAGACCCAGTACTTC.

The genes are TRBV10-3 and TRBJ2-7; 7 nucleotides align to TRBD1. Trimming took 2 bases from V and 5 from J; bases not matched to a gene: 15. Germline V gene sequence: CDR1 ENHRY, CDR2 SYGVKD. The CDR3 runs to 17 residues. The CDR3 region is CAISEPTGRQGMDEQYF. The CDR3 DNA follows: TGTGCCATCAGTGAGCCGACCGGCCGACAGGGAATGGACGAGCAGTACTTC.

The J gene is TRBJ2-2, the V gene TRBV12-3 or TRBV12-4; D unresolved. This CDR3 is built from 15 residues. V was cut by 6 bases and J by 2 bases, with 13 bases left in between. The CDR3 bases are TGTGCCAGCAGCTCCGTCCCGGCCAACACCGGGGAGCTGTTTTTT. Translated, it gives CASSSVPANTGELFF.

The chain uses TRBV2 and TRBJ2-2, with 8 bases matching TRBD1. This CDR3 comprises 13 residues. Per germline, CDR1 SNHLY and CDR2 FYNNEI. Trimming removed 8 bases from V and 6 bases from J; junction bases left unmatched: 5. Here the CDR3 reads CASAGQGAGELFF. The CDR3 DNA follows: TGTGCCAGCGCCGGACAGGGCGCCGGGGAGCTGTTTTTT. Using reference TRBV2 and TRBJ2-2 for the parts outside the CDR3, the full variable domain is EPEVTQTPSHQVTQMGQEVILRCVPISNHLYFYWYRQILGQKVEFLVSFYNNEISEKSEIFDDQFSVERPDGSNFTLKIRSTKLEDSAMYFCASAGQGAGELFFGEGSRLTVL.

V and J are TRBV20-1 and TRBJ1-4; no clear D. Germline values: CDR1 DFQATT, CDR2 SNEGSKA (reference sequence). The CDR3 extends over 13 amino acids. Trimming pared 7 bases from V and 0 bases from J, leaving 9 bases between. The CDR3 region is CSGIGATNEKLFF. The CDR3 nucleotides are TGCAGTGGGATCGGCGCAACTAATGAAAAACTGTTTTTT.